This TCR beta chain emerged from a study of siplizumab effects on memory and regulatory T cells. This CDR3 is 11 amino acids long. Germline-derived CDR1 and CDR2 are MNHNY and SVGAGI (reference sequence). The germline V and J ends were trimmed by 0 bases and 5 bases, with 1 base remaining between them. This table comes from immunoSEQ multiplex PCR, and its TCRdb copy is limited to in-frame clones, with some not included. This sample yields about 98,000 clones, of which 92% are seen a single time; 1.1% belongs to the top ten. J is TRBJ2-5 and V is TRBV6-6, with D unclear. This TCR derives from a human donor in good health. The sample was CD4+ T cells sorted from blood. The CDR3 DNA sequence: TGTGCCAGCAGTTACTCTGAGACCCAGTACTTC. Translated, it gives CASSYSETQYF.